A selection of T cell receptor beta chains follows, all from one sample in a study of T-cell memory formation after mild COVID-19. TCRdb redid the calling of the 5' RACE reads with MiXCR, one entry per CDR3 protein. This table has hundreds of thousands of distinct CDR3 sequences, 20% appearing once. The sequenced sample was PBMCs or a T cell subset sorted from them (not recorded which). Receptors originate from an adult woman who had mild COVID-19 (a few samples of this study predate the infection). Cell type and time point are not known. Each CDR3 is given with its conserved first and last residue. D genes are given only for firm matches. Some rows mark clone size as missing; the rest say once, few, many or name a class of expanded clone.

D gene,V gene,clone size,J gene,CDR3 protein,CDR3 DNA
-,TRBV10-3,-,TRBJ2-5,CAIRSDRADRQETQYF,TGTGCCATCAGGAGCGACAGAGCAGACCGACAAGAGACCCAGTACTTC
TRBD1,TRBV12-3/TRBV12-4,few,TRBJ1-4,CASRLDREFEKLFF,TGTGCCAGCAGATTGGACAGGGAATTCGAAAAACTGTTTTTT
TRBD2,TRBV7-6,-,TRBJ2-3,CASSLVVSGPRDTQYF,TGTGCCAGCAGCTTAGTTGTTAGCGGGCCGCGAGATACGCAGTATTTT
-,TRBV4-3,-,TRBJ1-2,CASSQEGVTGYGYTF,TGCGCCAGCAGCCAAGAAGGGGTCACCGGCTATGGCTACACCTTC
-,TRBV7-3,few,TRBJ1-2,CASSLNVAGASYGYTF,TGTGCCAGCAGCTTAAATGTCGCAGGAGCCTCCTATGGCTACACCTTC
-,TRBV9,few,TRBJ1-2,CASSASPIGSYTF,TGTGCCAGCAGCGCCAGCCCTATAGGGAGCTACACCTTC
TRBD2,TRBV5-6,few,TRBJ2-1,CASSLEGSGGYNEQFF,TGTGCCAGCAGCTTGGAGGGTAGCGGGGGTTACAATGAGCAGTTCTTC
-,TRBV6-2/TRBV6-3,-,TRBJ1-1,CASKLRGNTEAFF,TGTGCCTCCAAGTTACGGGGGAACACTGAAGCTTTCTTT
-,TRBV19,-,TRBJ2-5,CASRTDSKQETQYF,TGTGCCAGTAGGACCGACAGCAAACAAGAGACCCAGTACTTC
TRBD2,TRBV20-1,-,TRBJ2-3,CSARAGTSGRSADTQYF,TGCAGTGCTAGAGCCGGGACTAGCGGGAGGAGTGCAGATACGCAGTATTTT
TRBD1,TRBV4-1,few,TRBJ1-1,CASSQGGTGAYTEAFF,TGCGCCAGCAGCCAAGGGGGGACAGGGGCCTACACTGAAGCTTTCTTT
-,TRBV10-3,few,TRBJ1-3,CAIRSGNTIYF,TGTGCCATCAGGTCTGGAAACACCATATATTTT
-,TRBV9,few,TRBJ2-5,CASSVALAEQETQYF,TGTGCCAGCAGCGTAGCTTTAGCGGAACAAGAGACCCAGTACTTC
TRBD2,TRBV12-3/TRBV12-4,-,TRBJ2-2,CASSPGRGRNTGELFF,TGTGCCAGCAGCCCGGGGAGGGGAAGGAACACCGGGGAGCTGTTTTTT
-,TRBV5-6,-,TRBJ2-1,CASSLGVDEQFF,TGTGCCAGCAGCTTGGGGGTTGATGAGCAGTTCTTC
TRBD1,TRBV5-1,-,TRBJ2-7,CASSLSRTGSLSSYEQYF,TGCGCCAGCAGCTTGTCGAGGACAGGGTCCCTAAGCTCCTACGAGCAGTACTTC
-,TRBV5-1,many,TRBJ2-7,CASSSSGGPYEQYF,TGCGCCAGCAGCTCTAGTGGTGGGCCCTACGAGCAGTACTTC
-,TRBV10-3,few,TRBJ2-1,CAISEGMEADEQFF,TGTGCCATCAGTGAGGGGATGGAGGCCGATGAGCAGTTCTTC
-,TRBV30,-,TRBJ2-5,CAWSGLIETQYF,TGTGCCTGGAGTGGCTTGATAGAGACCCAGTACTTC
TRBD2,TRBV19,once,TRBJ2-1,CASSIDTGTSSYNEQFF,TGTGCCAGTAGTATAGATACCGGGACTAGCTCCTACAATGAGCAGTTCTTC
-,TRBV7-2,-,TRBJ2-2,CASSLGSRTTGELFF,TGTGCCAGCAGCTTGGGTAGCAGGACCACCGGGGAGCTGTTTTTT
-,TRBV15,few,TRBJ2-7,CATSRDPDAYEQYF,TGTGCCACCAGCAGAGATCCCGACGCCTACGAGCAGTACTTC
-,TRBV7-9,many,TRBJ2-1,CASSLDSTRNEQFF,TGTGCCAGCAGTCTCGACAGTACGAGAAATGAGCAGTTCTTC
-,TRBV29-1,many,TRBJ2-2,CSVARDSHTGELFF,TGCAGCGTTGCTCGGGACTCTCACACCGGGGAGCTGTTTTTT
TRBD2,TRBV14,many,TRBJ2-1,CASSPKETSDEQFF,TGTGCCAGCAGCCCGAAAGAGACTAGCGATGAGCAGTTCTTC
-,TRBV7-2,-,TRBJ2-7,CASSLDGASVTEQYF,TGTGCCAGCAGCTTAGATGGAGCTAGCGTTACCGAGCAGTACTTC
-,TRBV9,-,TRBJ1-1,CASSVGWGADTEAFF,TGTGCCAGCAGCGTAGGGTGGGGGGCCGACACTGAAGCTTTCTTT